Following are 27 T cell receptor beta chains from one sample sequenced in a study of T cells after yellow fever vaccination. TCRdb re-called the 5' RACE reads through MiXCR, storing one row per CDR3 protein. The table records about 340,000 distinct CDR3 sequences, under 15% of them present only once. This specimen was CD4+ T cells sorted from PBMCs, taken 15 days after the yellow fever booster vaccination. The receptors derive from a man aged 18 to 30 who received the YFV17D yellow fever vaccine.

This rearrangement joins TRBV6-1 to TRBJ2-3; D is ambiguous. CDR3 length: 15 amino acids. Trimming left V 5 bases short and J 0 bases short, with 12 bases between. The germline V gene encodes CDR1 MNHNS and CDR2 SASEGT. The CDR3 reads CASSTTLASTDTQYF. CDR3 DNA sequence: TGTGCCAGCAGTACGACTCTTGCTAGCACAGATACGCAGTATTTT.

This clonotype occurred a few times. This rearrangement joins TRBV7-3 to TRBJ2-1, with unresolved D. The CDR3 contains 13 residues. V lost 3 bases and J lost 4, with 7 bases in between. The germline V gene encodes CDR1 SGHTA and CDR2 FQGTGA. CDR3 sequence reads: CASSFAEYNEQFF. CDR3 DNA: TGTGCCAGCAGCTTTGCAGAGTACAATGAGCAGTTCTTC.

CDR3: CASSPGPYYEQYV. Here the CDR3 DNA reads TGTGCCAGCTCACCGGGCCCCTACTACGAGCAGTACGTC. V is TRBV18 and J is TRBJ2-7, with D uncertain. Germline assignment: CDR1 KGHSH and CDR2 LQKENI. Deletions cut 3 bases from V and 3 bases from J, with 9 bases between. The CDR3 sequence is 13 residues long.

This clonotype was seen a handful of times. The chain combines TRBV15 with TRBJ1-2, with D perhaps TRBD1 (5 bases). Germline CDR1 LNHNV, CDR2 YYDKDF (reference sequence). Trimming pared 0 bases from V and 4 bases from J, leaving 12 bases between. This CDR3 has 15 residues. CDR3 sequence reads: CATSREVRVSYGYTF. CDR3 coding DNA: TGTGCCACCAGCAGAGAGGTCAGGGTCAGCTATGGCTACACCTTC.

CDR3 DNA: TGTGCTAGTGGTTTGGTACAAATGTTGTCGGGCTACACCTTC. Amino acid sequence: CASGLVQMLSGYTF. V usage is TRBV12-5 and J usage is TRBJ1-2; D unresolved. The CDR3 spans 14 residues. V lost 0 bases to trimming and J lost 8 bases, with 13 bases between them. Germline CDR1 is LGHNT and CDR2 is FRNRAP. The complete variable domain, with remaining parts taken from reference TRBV12-5 and TRBJ1-2, reads DARVTQTPRHKVTEMGQEVTMRCQPILGHNTVFWYRQTMMQGLELLAYFRNRAPLDDSGMPKDRFSAEMPDATLATLKIQPSEPRDSAVYFCASGLVQMLSGYTFGSGTRLTVV.

This chain joins TRBV7-2 and TRBJ1-1; D remains unclear. The CDR3 runs to 14 residues. CDR1 is SGHTA and CDR2 is FQGNSA in the germline V gene. Trimming pared 7 bases from V and 2 bases from J, leaving 14 bases between. The CDR3 sequence is CASTINMGNTEAFF. CDR3 nucleotide sequence: TGTGCCAGCACCATTAATATGGGAAACACTGAAGCTTTCTTT.

The chain uses TRBV20-1 and TRBJ1-2, with D uncertain. Germline V lookup: CDR1 DFQATT, CDR2 SNEGSKA (reference sequence). V gave up 3 bases and J gave up 2 bases, with 10 bases separating them. This CDR3 is built from 13 residues. The CDR3 spells CSARDDLNYGYTF. Here the CDR3 DNA reads TGCAGTGCTAGGGACGACCTGAACTATGGCTACACCTTC.

This clonotype was seen repeatedly, ten times or more. This rearrangement joins TRBV5-1 to TRBJ2-1; TRBD1 matches at 11 bases. The CDR3 runs 15 residues. Germline CDR1 SGHRS, CDR2 YFSETQ. Trimming at V came to 4 bases and at J to 8 bases, leaving 8 bases not matched to a gene. Here the CDR3 reads CASSAGTGGIDEQFF. In DNA, the CDR3 is TGCGCCAGCAGCGCCGGGACAGGGGGGATCGATGAGCAGTTCTTC. The whole variable domain, remainder taken from reference TRBV5-1 and TRBJ2-1, is KAGVTQTPRYLIKTRGQQVTLSCSPISGHRSVSWYQQTPGQGLQFLFEYFSETQRNKGNFPGRFSGRQFSNSRSEMNVSTLELGDSALYLCASSAGTGGIDEQFFGPGTRLTVL.

Many counts were recorded for this clonotype. The V and J genes are TRBV12-3 or TRBV12-4 and TRBJ1-2, with D unclear. Deletions cut 1 base from V and 5 bases from J, with 8 bases between. The length of the CDR3 is 13 residues. Written as DNA, the CDR3 is TGTGCCAGCAGTTTAGGAACATCGTATGGCTACACCTTC. Its translation is CASSLGTSYGYTF.

In DNA, the CDR3 is TGTGCCAGCAGCCGAGTCCCCCGGGCCCGGGGCCACTACTACAATGAGCAGTTCTTC. This gives the protein CASSRVPRARGHYYNEQFF. The chain joins TRBV3-1 to TRBJ2-1; D is possibly TRBD1 or TRBD2 (5 bases each). The V and J ends lost 4 bases and 3 bases respectively, with 25 bases between them. CDR3 length: 19 residues. The germline V gene has CDR1 LGHDT and CDR2 YNNKEL (reference sequence).

This CDR3 is CSAEALAGFLTDTQYF. CDR3 coding DNA: TGCAGTGCTGAGGCTTTAGCGGGGTTCCTCACAGATACGCAGTATTTT. The rearrangement links TRBV20-1 to TRBJ2-3, with TRBD2 matching over 8 bases. Trimming removed 5 bases from V and 2 bases from J; junction bases left unmatched: 12. Germline V gives CDR1 DFQATT, CDR2 SNEGSKA (reference sequence). CDR3 length: 16 residues.

This clonotype was observed a handful of times. V usage is TRBV9 and J usage is TRBJ1-6; D remains unclear. CDR1 and CDR2 from the germline V gene are SGDLS and YYNGEE. The CDR3 has 15 residues. The ends were cut back, 0 bases at V and 9 bases at J, with 13 bases in the middle. DNA for the CDR3: TGTGCCAGCAGCGTAGATGGCTCAGGTGGTTCACCCCTCCACTTT. Protein: CASSVDGSGGSPLHF. Based on the CDR3 plus reference TRBV9 and TRBJ1-6, the full variable domain is DSGVTQTPKHLITATGQRVTLRCSPRSGDLSVYWYQQSLDQGLQFLIQYYNGEERAKGNILERFSAQQFPDLHSELNLSSLELGDSALYFCASSVDGSGGSPLHFGNGTRLTVT.

This sequence joins TRBV10-3 and TRBJ1-2; no firm D call. Trimming stripped 7 bases from V and 4 bases from J, with 13 bases between. This CDR3 has 13 amino acids. The germline CDR1 and CDR2 sequences are ENHRY and SYGVKD. CDR3 region: CAIKAGPLYGYTF. The CDR3 DNA sequence: TGTGCCATCAAAGCCGGACCGCTCTATGGCTACACCTTC.

This clonotype was seen ten or more times. This rearrangement joins TRBV29-1 to TRBJ1-1, with D perhaps matching TRBD1 (6 bases). The CDR3 is made up of 10 amino acids. Germline loops: CDR1 SQVTM, CDR2 ANQGSEA. Trimming took off 6 bases at V and 8 bases at J, with 10 bases between the two ends. For the CDR3, the DNA is TGCAGCGTCGCTAGGGGGGAAGCTTTCTTT. This encodes CSVARGEAFF.

The rearrangement links TRBV2 to TRBJ2-2; 9 bases agree with TRBD2. The V gene's germline CDR1 is SNHLY and CDR2 FYNNEI. J lost 7 bases, V lost 9 bases, and 3 bases had no gene match. This CDR3 has 12 residues. Here the CDR3 reads CARGLANGELFF. Written as DNA, the CDR3 is TGTGCCAGAGGACTAGCGAACGGGGAGCTGTTTTTT.

The chain links TRBV11-1 to TRBJ1-1; D is possibly TRBD1 (5 bases). The CDR3 length is 13 residues. CDR1 and CDR2 (germline): SGHAT, FQDESV (reference sequence). Trimming cost V 5 bases and J 3 bases, with 10 bases left between them. The CDR3 protein is CASSIGGYTEAFF. In DNA form, the CDR3 reads TGTGCCAGCAGCATCGGGGGGTACACTGAAGCTTTCTTT.

The gene calls are TRBV5-6 and TRBJ1-5, with unresolved D. CDR1 is SGHDT, CDR2 YYEEEE, per germline. Trimming removed 6 bases from V and 4 bases from J, with 14 bases in between. This CDR3 contains 14 residues. The CDR3 is CASILATGNQPQHF. CDR3 sequence (DNA): TGTGCCAGCATCCTCGCAACGGGGAATCAGCCCCAGCATTTT.

This clonotype appeared many times. The chain uses TRBV10-3 and TRBJ2-7, with TRBD1 matching 8 bases. Germline CDR1 and CDR2: ENHRY and SYGVKD. The ends lost 4 bases at V and 3 bases at J; junction bases unmatched: 2. The CDR3 extends over 13 amino acids. DNA of the CDR3: TGTGCCATCAGTGGCGGACAGGGCTACGAGCAGTACGTC. The encoded protein is CAISGGQGYEQYV.

Only a few counts were recorded for this clonotype. The J gene is TRBJ2-7, the V gene TRBV5-1, with D possibly being TRBD2 (5 bases). This CDR3 has 13 residues. The V gene's germline CDR1 is SGHRS and CDR2 YFSETQ. Trimming removed 6 bases from V and 6 bases from J, with 16 bases in between. DNA for the CDR3: TGCGCCAGCAAACAAGGGCCCGCGGGCGAGCAGTACGTC. This translates into CASKQGPAGEQYV.

This rearrangement joins TRBV20-1 to TRBJ2-1, with 9 bases lining up with TRBD1. The CDR3 runs 15 residues. Germline V lookup: CDR1 DFQATT, CDR2 SNEGSKA (reference sequence). CDR3 in DNA: TGCAGGGGGACAGGGATCGAAAACTCCTACAATGAGCAGTTCTTC. Protein: CRGTGIENSYNEQFF.

V usage is TRBV4-1 and J usage is TRBJ1-4; D unresolved. The germline V gene encodes CDR1 MGHRA and CDR2 YSYEKL. This CDR3 region has 16 residues. V lost 1 base to trimming and J lost 0 bases, with 9 bases between them. CDR3 sequence: CASSQGTVATNEKLFF. CDR3 DNA: TGCGCCAGCAGCCAAGGGACGGTCGCAACTAATGAAAAACTGTTTTTT.

This clonotype was picked up a small number of times. The CDR3 is CSAGPGIRAENIQYF. CDR3 coding DNA: TGCAGTGCCGGGCCCGGGATACGTGCGGAAAACATTCAGTACTTC. The chain recombines TRBV20-1 with TRBJ2-4, with D possibly being TRBD2 (5 bases). From germline, CDR1 is DFQATT and CDR2 SNEGSKA (reference sequence). The CDR3 has 15 amino acids. Deletions cut 6 bases from V and 5 bases from J, with 20 bases between.

The sample holds a few counts of this clonotype. V is TRBV19 and J is TRBJ2-3; D unresolved. Per the germline V gene, CDR1 is LNHDA and CDR2 is SQIVND (reference sequence). The CDR3 is 11 residues long. The V end was cut by 3 bases, the J end by 6 bases, with 4 bases between. CDR3 nucleotides: TGTGCCAGTAGTATCCGGGATACGCAGTATTTT. Residues: CASSIRDTQYF.

This clonotype has just a few counts. The chain recombines TRBV19 with TRBJ1-5, with TRBD1 matching 7 bases. This CDR3 spans 13 amino acids. The germline V gene has CDR1 LNHDA and CDR2 SQIVND (reference sequence). Trimming removed 7 bases from V and 9 bases from J; junction bases left unmatched: 9. This CDR3 reads CASKATGDVPQHF. CDR3 nucleotides: TGTGCCAGTAAAGCCACAGGGGACGTGCCCCAGCATTTT.

This clonotype has just a few counts. J is TRBJ2-3 and V is TRBV24-1; 9 positions agree with TRBD2. This CDR3 comprises 16 residues. V shed 3 bases, J shed 2 bases, and the junction held 5 bases outside the gene matches. Germline V lookup: CDR1 KGHDR, CDR2 SFDVKD. The CDR3 is CATSDPSSGATDTQYF. Written as DNA, the CDR3 is TGTGCCACCAGTGATCCCTCTAGCGGGGCCACAGATACGCAGTATTTT.

This clonotype was counted only a few times. The chain combines TRBV6-6 with TRBJ2-2, with D perhaps TRBD1 or TRBD2 (7 bases each). Trimming removed 11 bases from V and 0 bases from J, with 13 bases in between. Looked up from germline, CDR1 is MNHNY and CDR2 is SVGAGI (reference sequence). This CDR3 spans 14 amino acids. The CDR3 region has the DNA TGTGCCTCCAGGGGGGGCCCGAACACCGGGGAGCTGTTTTTT. Residues: CASRGGPNTGELFF.

This clonotype has a handful of counts. This chain joins TRBV2 and TRBJ1-1; no firm D call. V gave up 8 bases and J gave up 7 bases, with 17 bases separating them. CDR1 is SNHLY and CDR2 is FYNNEI in the germline V gene. This CDR3 region has 13 residues. CDR3 nucleotides: TGTGCCAGCCACATAGTTAGAGATGGTGAAGCTTTCTTT. Translation: CASHIVRDGEAFF.